What follows are 19 T cell receptor beta chains derived from one specimen sequenced in a study of blood T cells in healthy people across ages. Sample-barcoded 5' priming and a J-beta primer mix drove a second PCR of 7 to 11 cycles. In TCRdb, the 5' RACE reads were re-called with MiXCR into one record per CDR3 protein. The data hold hundreds of thousands of distinct CDR3 sequences, with about 44% observed a single time. Specimen: blood. These receptors were taken from a man between 25 and 39 years old in good health.

The V call is TRBV29-1, the J call TRBJ2-1; D not resolved. Trimming removed 7 bases at V and 0 bases at J, with 10 bases between. The germline V gene has CDR1 SQVTM and CDR2 ANQGSEA. The CDR3 sequence is 13 residues long. The CDR3 spells CSATTYSYNEQFF. The CDR3 region has the DNA TGCAGCGCCACTACTTACTCCTACAATGAGCAGTTCTTC.

The CDR3, as DNA: TGTGCCACCATCCCCGGGACAAATCATAACTATGGCTACACCTTC. The encoded protein is CATIPGTNHNYGYTF. V usage is TRBV6-6 and J usage is TRBJ1-2; D is possibly TRBD1 (6 bases). CDR3 size: 15 residues. The V gene lost 10 bases and the J gene lost 1 base, with 19 bases spanning the gap. Germline CDR1 is MNHNY and CDR2 is SVGAGI (reference sequence).

This chain connects TRBV28 to TRBJ2-3; 8 nucleotides line up with TRBD2. Germline CDR1 is MDHEN and CDR2 is SYDVKM. The CDR3 runs to 14 residues. The junction had 6 bases not matched to a gene; V was cut back by 6 bases and J by 4 bases. The DNA for the CDR3 is TGTGCCAGCAGCTCGGGGGGGCCCCCAGATACGCAGTATTTT. Its protein is CASSSGGPPDTQYF.

This clonotype was observed a handful of times. This chain joins TRBV20-1 and TRBJ2-4, with a tentative D call TRBD2 (7 bases). Trimming shortened V by 7 bases and J by 3 bases, and 13 bases separated the two germline ends. Germline assignment: CDR1 DFQATT and CDR2 SNEGSKA (reference sequence). The CDR3 covers 13 residues. This chain's CDR3 is CSEKGEGKNIQYF. The CDR3 DNA is TGCAGTGAGAAGGGGGAGGGCAAAAACATTCAGTACTTC.

This clonotype was found a few times. The chain carries TRBV27 and TRBJ2-7; TRBD2 agrees at 15 bases. CDR1 is MNHEY, CDR2 SMNVEV, per germline (reference sequence). This CDR3 spans 16 amino acids. V dropped 5 bases and J dropped 3; count of bases not matched to a gene: 5. This CDR3 is CASSPPGLAGGYEQYF. The CDR3 nucleotides read TGTGCCAGCAGTCCCCCGGGACTAGCGGGGGGCTACGAGCAGTACTTC.

The gene calls are TRBV7-2 and TRBJ2-1; 8 bases fit TRBD1. The trim removed 3 bases at V and 5 bases at J, leaving 9 bases unmatched. From germline, CDR1 is SGHTA and CDR2 FQGNSA. The CDR3 is 16 residues long. This chain's CDR3 is CASSFLPGQDNNEQFF. The CDR3 nucleotides read TGTGCCAGCAGCTTTCTCCCGGGACAGGACAACAATGAGCAGTTCTTC.

The rearrangement uses TRBV15 and TRBJ1-5; unclear D gene. The CDR3 totals 16 residues. V gave up 3 bases and J gave up 4 bases, with 16 bases separating them. Germline V gene sequence: CDR1 LNHNV, CDR2 YYDKDF (reference sequence). The CDR3 spells CATSRPSDGLNQPQHF. CDR3 bases: TGTGCCACCAGCAGGCCCTCGGACGGACTTAATCAGCCCCAGCATTTT. The full variable domain, rest sourced from reference TRBV15 and TRBJ1-5, is DAMVIQNPRYQVTQFGKPVTLSCSQTLNHNVMYWYQQKSSQAPKLLFHYYDKDFNNEADTPDNFQSRRPNTSFCFLDIRSPGLGDTAMYLCATSRPSDGLNQPQHFGDGTRLSIL.

This clonotype turned up a few times. The J gene is TRBJ2-7, the V gene TRBV11-2; a possible D gene is TRBD1 (6 bases). CDR1 is SGHAT, CDR2 FQNNGV, per germline. V gave up 5 bases and J gave up 2 bases, with 13 bases separating them. The CDR3 is 14 residues long. The CDR3 DNA reads as TGTGCCAGCAGCGCCCGGGACAAAACCTACGAGCAGTACTTC. Encoded protein: CASSARDKTYEQYF.

V gene TRBV7-6 combines with J gene TRBJ2-1; maybe TRBD1 (6 bases). Trimming cost V 10 bases and J 7 bases, with 17 bases left between them. CDR3 length equals 13 residues. Germline V gene lookup returns CDR1 SGHVS and CDR2 FNYEAQ. The CDR3 loop reads CATRDTASNEQFF. DNA for the CDR3: TGTGCCACTCGGGACACGGCATCGAATGAGCAGTTCTTC.

A few counts support this clonotype. The chain employs TRBV6-5 and TRBJ2-7; D is perhaps TRBD1 or TRBD2 (5 bases each). The V end was cut by 2 bases, the J end by 3 bases, with 14 bases between. CDR3 length equals 15 residues. CDR1 MNHEY and CDR2 SVGAGI come from the germline V gene. DNA of the CDR3: TGTGCCAGCAGTTACCTGGGACGGTCAGACTACGAGCAGTACTTC. Protein product: CASSYLGRSDYEQYF.

The chain carries TRBV7-2 and TRBJ2-1; unclear D gene. This CDR3 comprises 15 residues. Germline V gene lookup returns CDR1 SGHTA and CDR2 FQGNSA. V was clipped by 6 bases and J by 9 bases, with 21 bases between them. The CDR3 DNA follows: TGTGCCAGCAGTTTCCCCGGCGTATGGTATATTGAGCAGTTCTTC. Translated: CASSFPGVWYIEQFF.

The chain employs TRBV7-2 and TRBJ2-6; no definite D call. Germline V gives CDR1 SGHTA, CDR2 FQGNSA. V was trimmed by 5 bases and J by 9 bases, leaving 14 bases between them. The CDR3 is made up of 14 amino acids. In nucleotides, the CDR3 is TGTGCCAGCAGCCTTGGGTATAGTAACAACGTCCTGACTTTC. It translates to CASSLGYSNNVLTF.

The chain employs TRBV5-1 and TRBJ1-5; TRBD1 matches at 10 bases. The CDR3 has 14 residues. Losses at the gene ends were 4 bases for V and 7 bases for J; bases not matched to a gene: 5. Germline CDR1 and CDR2: SGHRS and YFSETQ. Here the CDR3 reads CASSRGTGEQPQHF. The CDR3 DNA sequence: TGCGCCAGCAGCCGTGGGACAGGGGAACAGCCCCAGCATTTT.

This chain uses TRBV12-3 or TRBV12-4 with TRBJ1-1, with D possibly TRBD1 on 5 matching bases. Trimming removed 6 bases from V and 0 bases from J, with 11 bases in between. The CDR3 has 14 residues. The CDR3 bases are TGTGCCAGCAGAGGGACGGAGCTGAACACTGAAGCTTTCTTT. This sequence encodes CASRGTELNTEAFF.

This clonotype was counted only a few times. This rearrangement joins TRBV5-1 to TRBJ1-2; tentatively, D is TRBD1 (5 bases). This CDR3 has 16 amino acids. V lost 0 bases to trimming and J lost 0 bases, with 12 bases between them. The germline V gene has CDR1 SGHRS and CDR2 YFSETQ. The CDR3 bases are TGCGCCAGCAGCTTGGATCCAGGGACCACTAACTATGGCTACACCTTC. Protein product: CASSLDPGTTNYGYTF.

This chain joins TRBV6-2 or TRBV6-3 and TRBJ1-6, with D possibly being TRBD1 (6 bases). Trimming removed 2 bases at V and 4 bases at J, with 6 bases between. Germline V gene data show CDR1 as MNHEY and CDR2 as SVGEGT. The CDR3 totals 14 residues. CDR3 nucleotide sequence: TGTGCCAGCAGTTACGGACAGTATAATTCACCCCTCCACTTT. Residues: CASSYGQYNSPLHF.

This chain uses TRBV28 with TRBJ1-2; 9 nucleotides align to TRBD1. This CDR3 has 14 residues. Germline trimming cut 6 bases from V and 4 bases from J; bases unmatched to any gene: 6. Germline assignment: CDR1 MDHEN and CDR2 SYDVKM. The DNA of the CDR3 is TGTGCCAGCAGAACACCGGGACAGGGCTATGGCTACACCTTC. Its translation: CASRTPGQGYGYTF.

The chain combines TRBV27 with TRBJ1-2; D uncertain. Germline assignment: CDR1 MNHEY and CDR2 SMNVEV (reference sequence). V lost 2 bases and J 8 bases, leaving 15 bases between the germline ends. The CDR3 loop spans 14 amino acids. The CDR3 DNA is TGTGCCAGCAGTTTACCGGGCCTGGTGGGAGGCTACACCTTC. Protein sequence: CASSLPGLVGGYTF.

The genes are TRBV15 and TRBJ1-3; a possible D gene is TRBD1 (5 bases). V lost 0 bases, J lost 4 bases, and 10 bases lay in between. This CDR3 has 15 residues. Germline lookup yields CDR1 LNHNV and CDR2 YYDKDF (reference sequence). The DNA for the CDR3 is TGTGCCACCAGCAGAGAGTCAGGGTTCGGAAACACCATATATTTT. The encoded protein is CATSRESGFGNTIYF.